A single sample is the source of the 18 T cell receptor beta chains below, sequenced in a study of monozygotic twins with inflammatory bowel disease. TCRdb re-called the 5' RACE reads and catalogs CDR3 proteins one per entry, DNA excluded. Its table lists over 200,000 distinct CDR3 sequences. The sequenced sample was blood. These receptors were taken from a human donor with ulcerative colitis or Crohn's disease, or a healthy co-twin of an affected twin (not recorded which).

The rearrangement uses TRBV12-3 or TRBV12-4 and TRBJ2-2; TCRdb calls TRBD1, which cannot be checked without DNA. This CDR3 is built from 17 residues. The CDR3 region is CASSPPYREKVTGELFF.

The CDR3 is CASSAGWEGVLSNEQYF. This chain links TRBV9 with TRBJ2-7; TCRdb's D call of TRBD2 is untestable without DNA. The CDR3 has 17 amino acids. The germline gives CDR1 SGDLS, CDR2 YYNGEE. Using reference TRBV9 and TRBJ2-7 for the parts outside the CDR3, the full variable domain is DSGVTQTPKHLITATGQRVTLRCSPRSGDLSVYWYQQSLDQGLQFLIQYYNGEERAKGNILERFSAQQFPDLHSELNLSSLELGDSALYFCASSAGWEGVLSNEQYFGPGTRLTVT.

The chain is built from TRBV23-1 and TRBJ2-1; no DNA is available, so the TRBD1 call from TCRdb remains unchecked. TRBV23-1 counts as an open reading frame of uncertain function. The CDR3 contains 16 residues. This CDR3 reads CASSHRQGMKCNEQFF.

CDR3 protein: CSASGRGNTDTQYF. The rearrangement uses TRBV20-1 and TRBJ2-3; TCRdb's D call of TRBD1 is untestable without DNA. Germline V gene lookup returns CDR1 DFQATT and CDR2 SNEGSKA (reference sequence). The CDR3 has 14 residues.

The chain employs TRBV27 and TRBJ2-5. Germline V gene lookup returns CDR1 MNHEY and CDR2 SMNVEV (reference sequence). CDR3 length: 14 amino acids. CDR3 region: CASSLLGTQETQYF.

The J gene is TRBJ2-3, the V gene TRBV7-3. The CDR3 sequence is 15 residues long. Germline V CDR1 and CDR2: SGHTA, FQGTGA. The CDR3 is CASSLDGQSTDTQYF.

The gene calls are TRBV3-1 and TRBJ2-2; TCRdb proposes TRBD2, but this gene call is untestable without DNA. Germline CDR1 is LGHDT and CDR2 is YNNKEL (reference sequence). CDR3 length equals 15 residues. This CDR3 is CASSQGVLNTGELFF.

The rearrangement links TRBV30 to TRBJ1-2; there is no DNA to check the TCRdb D call of TRBD1. CDR1 is GTSNPN, CDR2 SVGIG, per germline (reference sequence). This CDR3 contains 15 residues. CDR3 sequence: CAWVPWGEANYGYTF.

The chain couples TRBV20-1 to TRBJ2-1; no DNA is available, so the TRBD2 call from TCRdb remains unchecked. Germline values: CDR1 DFQATT, CDR2 SNEGSKA (reference sequence). CDR3 size: 13 residues. The CDR3: CSVRTPRGNQQFF.

V gene TRBV7-2 combines with J gene TRBJ1-2; no DNA is available, so the TRBD1 call from TCRdb remains unchecked. This CDR3 has 15 amino acids. Germline CDR1 reads SGHTA; CDR2 reads FQGNSA. The CDR3 loop reads CASSLVMTGKGGYTF.

The rearrangement links TRBV9 to TRBJ2-5. Germline values: CDR1 SGDLS, CDR2 YYNGEE. The CDR3 sequence is 14 residues long. This CDR3 is CASSVGHGYETQYF.

The rearrangement joins TRBV14 to TRBJ1-5. The germline V gene encodes CDR1 SGHDN and CDR2 FVKESK. The CDR3 contains 15 residues. Here the CDR3 reads CASSQAGPKGQPQHF. The entire variable domain, with the rest obtained from reference TRBV14 and TRBJ1-5, is as follows: EAGVTQFPSHSVIEKGQTVTLRCDPISGHDNLYWYRRVMGKEIKFLLHFVKESKQDESGMPNNRFLAERTGGTYSTLKVQPAELEDSGVYFCASSQAGPKGQPQHFGDGTRLSIL.

The chain combines TRBV7-2 with TRBJ2-5; checking the TCRdb D call of TRBD2 is not possible without DNA. The CDR3 is made up of 15 amino acids. CDR1 SGHTA and CDR2 FQGNSA come from the germline V gene. CDR3 loop: CASSSKSGSEETQYF.

V and J are TRBV11-1 and TRBJ2-3; as DNA is missing, the TRBD2 call by TCRdb cannot be tested. CDR3 length: 19 amino acids. The germline CDR1 and CDR2 sequences are SGHAT and FQDESV (reference sequence). The CDR3: CASSYRQWTSGGATDTQYF.

V and J are TRBV7-9 and TRBJ1-1; the D gene TCRdb calls, TRBD1, cannot be checked with no DNA. Germline CDR1 and CDR2: SEHNR and FQNEAQ (reference sequence). This CDR3 is built from 13 residues. The CDR3 loop reads CASSLPGGTEAFF.

The genes are TRBV30 and TRBJ2-3; TCRdb outputs TRBD1, but without DNA this stays unchecked. Germline V gives CDR1 GTSNPN, CDR2 SVGIG (reference sequence). The CDR3 contains 13 residues. The CDR3 is CAWNTGSTDTQYF.

This chain links TRBV25-1 with TRBJ1-3; as DNA is missing, the TRBD1 call by TCRdb cannot be tested. The V gene's germline CDR1 is MGHDK and CDR2 SYGVNS. This CDR3 comprises 16 residues. CDR3 amino acids: CASSEWGQHSGNTIYF.

The chain carries TRBV6-2 or TRBV6-3 and TRBJ1-2; the D call from TCRdb, TRBD1, cannot be confirmed without DNA. The CDR3 loop spans 14 amino acids. Germline loops: CDR1 MNHEY, CDR2 SVGEGT. CDR3 sequence reads: CASSYAGTGAGYTF.